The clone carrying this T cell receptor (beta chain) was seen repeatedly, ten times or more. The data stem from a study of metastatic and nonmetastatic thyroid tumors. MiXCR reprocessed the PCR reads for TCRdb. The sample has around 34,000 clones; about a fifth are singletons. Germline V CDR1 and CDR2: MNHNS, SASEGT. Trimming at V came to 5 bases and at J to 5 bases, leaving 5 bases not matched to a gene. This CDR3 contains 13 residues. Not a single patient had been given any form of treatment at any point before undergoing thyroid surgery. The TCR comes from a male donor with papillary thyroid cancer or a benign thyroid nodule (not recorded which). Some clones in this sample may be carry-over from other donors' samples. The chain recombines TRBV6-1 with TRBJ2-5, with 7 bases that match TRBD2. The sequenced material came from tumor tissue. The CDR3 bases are TGTGCCAGCAGTTCGGGTAGCGGGGAGACCCAGTACTTC. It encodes CASSSGSGETQYF.